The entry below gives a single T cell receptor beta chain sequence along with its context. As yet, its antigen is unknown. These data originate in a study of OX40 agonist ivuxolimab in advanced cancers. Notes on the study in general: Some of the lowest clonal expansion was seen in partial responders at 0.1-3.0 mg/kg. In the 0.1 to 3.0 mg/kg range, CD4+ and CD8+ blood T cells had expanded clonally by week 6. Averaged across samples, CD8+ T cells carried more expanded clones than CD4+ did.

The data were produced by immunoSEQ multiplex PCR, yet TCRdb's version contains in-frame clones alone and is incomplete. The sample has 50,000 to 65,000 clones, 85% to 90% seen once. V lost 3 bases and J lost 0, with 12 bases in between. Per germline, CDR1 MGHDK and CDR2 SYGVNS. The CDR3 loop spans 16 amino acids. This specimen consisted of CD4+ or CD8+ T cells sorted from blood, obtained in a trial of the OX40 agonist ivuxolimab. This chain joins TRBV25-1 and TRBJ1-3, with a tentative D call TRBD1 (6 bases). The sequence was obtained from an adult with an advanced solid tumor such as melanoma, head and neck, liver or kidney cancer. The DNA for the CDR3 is TGTGCCAGCAGTGATTCGGGCAGGGGCTCTGGAAACACCATATATTTT. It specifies CASSDSGRGSGNTIYF.